This T cell receptor beta chain was recovered during a study of blood T cell repertoires in COVID-19. As for the study in general: Sites in the United States, Italy and Spain provided acute and convalescent COVID-19 samples. In each case, the material was cDNA or gDNA derived from T cells, B-cell-depleted T cells, or PBMCs.

Using immunoSEQ multiplex PCR, the repertoire was profiled, and TCRdb retains in-frame clones only, with some absent. Among 120,000 to 150,000 clones listed, approximately 80% were seen once. The CDR3 is made up of 16 amino acids. CDR1 and CDR2 (germline): MGHRA, YSYEKL. Trimming took off 3 bases at V and 9 bases at J, with 20 bases between the two ends. Sequenced input: peripheral blood. This sequence joins TRBV4-1 and TRBJ2-2, with a possible D match to TRBD1 (5 bases). This clonotype was sampled from a woman aged 80 or older in a cohort sampled during active or convalescent COVID-19. CDR3 amino acids: CASSHPQRAWGRELFF. The DNA of the CDR3 is TGCGCCAGCAGCCACCCCCAACGAGCATGGGGCCGGGAGCTGTTTTTT.